This is a list of T cell receptor beta chains from one sample in a study of graft-versus-host responses after intestinal transplantation. Using immunoSEQ multiplex PCR, the repertoire was profiled, and TCRdb retains in-frame clones only, with some absent. The sample records about 47,000 clones, roughly 95% being singletons. Sequences were derived from PBMCs, sampled approximately 360 days after intestinal transplant. The receptors shown here come from a human patient who received an intestinal transplant, so some T cells may come from the graft donor. Both conserved end residues are part of each CDR3. The D gene is left open where the match is weak. The size of a clone is reported for some rows only, either as once, few or many, or as a class for expanded clones.

.	TRBV6-6	TRBJ1-2	once	CASRSHYGYTF	TGTGCCAGCCGGAGTCACTATGGCTACACCTTC
TRBD2	TRBV6-5	TRBJ2-7	.	CASSASGTYEQYF	TGTGCCAGCAGTGCTAGCGGGACCTACGAGCAGTACTTC
.	TRBV19	TRBJ1-1	.	CASSGTRGNTEAFF	TGTGCCAGTAGCGGGACGAGAGGGAACACTGAAGCTTTCTTT
TRBD2	TRBV28	TRBJ2-5	.	CASTLGRSETQYF	TGTGCCAGCACCCTCGGGAGGTCGGAGACCCAGTACTTC
.	TRBV11-3	TRBJ1-2	once	CASSPSPTGFYGYTF	TGTGCCAGCAGCCCATCCCCGACAGGATTCTATGGCTACACCTTC
.	TRBV4-2	TRBJ2-5	.	CASSAGGGAFNPETQYF	TGTGCCAGCAGCGCCGGAGGGGGGGCGTTTAATCCAGAGACCCAGTACTTC
.	TRBV30	TRBJ1-4	.	CAWTAGGAGEKLFF	TGTGCCTGGACTGCGGGAGGGGCGGGTGAAAAACTGTTTTTT
.	TRBV29-1	TRBJ2-7	.	CSVEDRGPGPSYEQYF	TGCAGCGTTGAAGATCGAGGGCCGGGACCCTCCTACGAGCAGTACTTC
.	TRBV13	TRBJ2-1	.	CASSLGVSGNYNEQFF	TGTGCCAGCAGCTTAGGAGTTAGCGGTAATTACAATGAGCAGTTCTTC
.	TRBV7-3	TRBJ2-3	.	CASSSQRGGTDTQYF	TGTGCCAGCAGCTCCCAAAGAGGGGGCACAGATACGCAGTATTTT
TRBD1	TRBV15	TRBJ2-2	.	CATEKDRALQNTGELFF	TGTGCCACCGAGAAGGACAGGGCCCTCCAGAACACCGGGGAGCTGTTTTTT
.	TRBV11-1	TRBJ2-5	.	CASSLWGRLGVETQYF	TGTGCCAGCAGCTTATGGGGCCGACTAGGTGTCGAGACCCAGTACTTC
.	TRBV7-9	TRBJ2-3	.	CASSSPVAGKSDTQYF	TGTGCCAGCAGCTCCCCAGTGGCGGGAAAATCAGATACGCAGTATTTT
TRBD2	TRBV4-1	TRBJ2-7	.	CASSQDPLGLPGYEQYF	TGCGCCAGCAGCCAAGATCCCCTGGGACTACCTGGGTACGAGCAGTACTTC
TRBD1	TRBV30	TRBJ1-1	.	CATTSRGRNTEAFF	TGTGCCACTACCAGCAGGGGGAGGAACACTGAAGCTTTCTTT
.	TRBV29-1	TRBJ2-1	.	CSAGDNPDNEQFF	TGCAGCGCAGGGGATAATCCGGACAATGAGCAGTTCTTC
.	TRBV6-1	TRBJ2-5	.	CASSRGLMEETQYF	TGTGCCAGCAGTCGGGGTCTGATGGAGGAGACCCAGTACTTC
.	TRBV6-6	TRBJ1-2	.	CASSPGANYGYTF	TGTGCCAGCAGCCCAGGGGCCAACTATGGCTACACCTTC
.	TRBV2	TRBJ2-7	.	CASRDRSYEQYF	TGTGCCAGCAGGGACAGATCCTACGAGCAGTACTTC
TRBD2	TRBV28	TRBJ2-1	.	CASSLNAGTSEYNEQFF	TGTGCCAGCAGTCTAAACGCCGGGACTAGCGAGTACAATGAGCAGTTCTTC
.	TRBV7-6	TRBJ2-3	.	CASSFGRGGPDTQYF	TGTGCCAGCAGCTTCGGCAGGGGAGGCCCAGATACGCAGTATTTT
TRBD2	TRBV5-6	TRBJ2-7	.	CASSSSSGGAYYEQYF	TGTGCCAGCAGCTCCTCTAGCGGGGGGGCCTACTACGAGCAGTACTTC
TRBD2	TRBV7-6	TRBJ2-7	once	CASSLVPTSGRQELSYEQYF	TGTGCCAGCAGCTTAGTCCCAACTAGCGGGAGGCAGGAACTTAGCTACGAGCAGTACTTC
TRBD2	TRBV7-9	TRBJ2-7	.	CASSSGGREGAYEQYF	TGTGCCAGCAGCTCTGGGGGGCGGGAGGGTGCCTACGAGCAGTACTTC
.	TRBV11-2	TRBJ2-3	.	CASSFNGGPTDTQYF	TGTGCCAGCAGCTTCAACGGGGGACCGACAGATACGCAGTATTTT